The T cell receptor (beta chain) described here comes from a study of blood T cell repertoires in COVID-19. Using immunoSEQ multiplex PCR, the repertoire was profiled, and TCRdb retains in-frame clones only, with some absent. Among 95,000 to 150,000 clones listed, 70% to 80% were seen once. The germline V gene has CDR1 SGHNT and CDR2 YENEEA. The ends were cut back, 1 base at V and 7 bases at J, with 17 bases in the middle. CDR3 size: 15 residues. The chain employs TRBV11-3 and TRBJ2-7; D possibly corresponds to TRBD1 (5 bases). This clonotype originated in a man aged 35-49 years with active or convalescent COVID-19. The specimen was peripheral blood. The CDR3 here is CASSLGGATSEEQYF. In DNA, the CDR3 is TGTGCCAGCAGCTTAGGGGGCGCTACCTCGGAGGAGCAGTACTTC. The whole variable domain, remainder taken from reference TRBV11-3 and TRBJ2-7, is EAGVVQSPRYKIIEKKQPVAFWCNPISGHNTLYWYLQNLGQGPELLIRYENEEAVDDSQLPKDRFSAERLKGVDSTLKIQPAELGDSAVYLCASSLGGATSEEQYFGPGTRLTVT.